These 9 T cell receptor beta chains share one sample of origin, sequenced in a study of blood T cells in healthy people across ages. A second roughly 6 to 11 cycle PCR used barcoded and J-beta primers. TCRdb processed the 5' RACE reads anew with MiXCR; each CDR3 protein has one entry. The table lists 750,000 to 1,000,000 distinct CDR3 sequences, almost 30% of them singletons. The sample was also reused in another study, on T cells of mothers and their children.

Specimen: blood. All receptors derive from a woman aged 40 to 49 in good health.

The chain combines TRBV11-3 with TRBJ2-1, with 7 bases identical to TRBD2. This CDR3 is 14 amino acids long. The germline CDR1 and CDR2 sequences are SGHNT and YENEEA. Unmatched junction bases numbered 6, after V lost 8 bases and J lost 2 bases. CDR3 DNA: TGTGCCAGCCGACTAAGCGGGGCCTACAATGAGCAGTTCTTC. Residues: CASRLSGAYNEQFF.

This clonotype turned up a few times. Germline is not matched at one junction end, which may reflect a read error. The chain links TRBV7-3 to TRBJ2-5; 9 nucleotides line up with TRBD2. Germline V gene lookup returns CDR1 SGHTA and CDR2 FQGTGA. The CDR3 runs to 14 residues. This chain's CDR3 is CTSSLAGAGETQYF. DNA of the CDR3: TGTACCAGCAGCTTAGCGGGGGCTGGAGAGACCCAGTACTTC.

The table lists this clonotype with many counts. The V and J genes are TRBV24-1 and TRBJ1-5; D might be TRBD1 (6 bases). V lost 7 bases and J lost 5, with 11 bases in between. The CDR3 has 13 residues. The germline V gene encodes CDR1 KGHDR and CDR2 SFDVKD. The CDR3 DNA reads TGTGCCACCAGCACAGGGTCGGATCAGCCCCAGCATTTT. Its protein product is CATSTGSDQPQHF.

This clonotype turned up a few times. This chain uses TRBV20-1 with TRBJ2-3, with 10 bases fitting TRBD2. Per the germline V gene, CDR1 is DFQATT and CDR2 is SNEGSKA (reference sequence). The junction had 7 bases not matched to a gene; V was cut back by 3 bases and J by 1 base. The CDR3 is 16 amino acids. Here the CDR3 DNA reads TGCAGTGCTAGTTTTAGCGGGGGGCCCGGCACAGATACGCAGTATTTT. It translates to CSASFSGGPGTDTQYF.

The CDR3 is CASSLSGLTEAFF. The CDR3 DNA sequence: TGTGCCAGCAGTTTATCGGGCCTGACTGAAGCTTTCTTT. The chain couples TRBV12-3 or TRBV12-4 to TRBJ1-1, with D hard to call. V shed 2 bases and J shed 5 bases, with 9 bases lying between them. The CDR3 totals 13 residues.

This clonotype was detected a few times. This clone may be a read error of a much larger clone one base away. The chain links TRBV29-1 to TRBJ1-2, with 7 positions matching TRBD1. Trimming removed 3 bases from V and 4 bases from J; junction bases left unmatched: 11. The germline gives CDR1 SQVTM, CDR2 ANQGSEA. This CDR3 region has 15 residues. The CDR3 loop is CSVDPGQATVYGYTF. The CDR3 DNA follows: TGCAGCGTTGATCCTGGACAGGCGACGGTCTATGGCTACACCTTC.

The chain couples TRBV12-3 or TRBV12-4 to TRBJ2-1, with TRBD2 matching 13 bases. J lost 3 bases, V lost 5 bases, and 10 bases had no gene match. This CDR3 region has 18 residues. CDR3 DNA: TGTGCCAGCAGTCGACTAGCGGGGGGCCGAAATATCTACAATGAGCAGTTCTTC. Encoded protein: CASSRLAGGRNIYNEQFF.

The chain couples TRBV19 to TRBJ2-7, with TRBD1 as a possible D gene (6 bases). The CDR3 totals 15 residues. The ends were cut back, 5 bases at V and 1 base at J, with 15 bases in the middle. Germline CDR1 LNHDA, CDR2 SQIVND (reference sequence). In DNA, the CDR3 is TGTGCCAGTAGTCCTCAGGGACAATTGTCCTACGAGCAGTACTTC. It specifies CASSPQGQLSYEQYF.

The rearrangement uses TRBV2 and TRBJ1-1, with D uncertain. CDR1 and CDR2 (germline): SNHLY, FYNNEI. The V end was cut by 4 bases, the J end by 0 bases, with 9 bases between. The CDR3 has 14 residues. This chain's CDR3 is CASSGRRLNTEAFF. CDR3 nucleotide sequence: TGTGCCAGCAGTGGAAGGAGGCTGAACACTGAAGCTTTCTTT.